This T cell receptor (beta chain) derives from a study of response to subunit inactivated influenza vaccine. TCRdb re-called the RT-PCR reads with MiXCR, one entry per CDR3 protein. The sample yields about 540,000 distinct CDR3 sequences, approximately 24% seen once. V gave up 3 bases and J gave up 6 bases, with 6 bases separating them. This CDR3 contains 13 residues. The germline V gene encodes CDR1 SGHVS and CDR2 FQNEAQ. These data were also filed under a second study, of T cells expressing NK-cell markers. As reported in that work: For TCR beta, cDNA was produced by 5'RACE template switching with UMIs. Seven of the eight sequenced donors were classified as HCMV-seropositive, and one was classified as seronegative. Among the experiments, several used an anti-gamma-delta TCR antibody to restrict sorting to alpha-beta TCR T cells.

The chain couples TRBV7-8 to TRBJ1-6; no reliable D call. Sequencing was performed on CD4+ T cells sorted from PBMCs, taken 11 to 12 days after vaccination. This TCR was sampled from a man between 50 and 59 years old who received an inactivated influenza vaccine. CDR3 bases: TGTGCCAGCAGCTTGGGTTTTAATTCACCCCTCCACTTT. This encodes CASSLGFNSPLHF.